The 6 T cell receptor beta chains below come from one sample, sequenced in a study of T cells after posttransplantation cyclophosphamide. TCRdb keeps only in-frame clones here, not all; method: immunoSEQ multiplex PCR. The table lists about 39,000 clones, with no singletons. The sample was PBMCs. The source of these receptors is a woman aged 45-65 years in good health and a related stem cell transplant donor.

This clone was seen repeatedly, ten times or more. The V gene is TRBV7-9, the J gene TRBJ1-4, with TRBD1 matching 10 bases. Germline assignment: CDR1 SEHNR and CDR2 FQNEAQ (reference sequence). V lost 1 base to trimming and J lost 2 bases; unmatched junction nucleotides: 4. The CDR3 totals 17 residues. The CDR3 here is CASSLGQGALTNEKLFF. CDR3 coding DNA: TGTGCCAGCAGCTTAGGACAGGGGGCCTTGACTAATGAAAAACTGTTTTTT.

This clone was counted many times. The chain employs TRBV1 and TRBJ2-3; the table's D call, TRBD1, has no DNA check behind it. TRBV1 is a known pseudogene. The CDR3 runs 19 residues. CDR3 residues: CTSSHDLLTGDPSTDTQYF. Here the CDR3 DNA reads TGCACCAGCAGCCACGATCTACTAACAGGTGACCCTAGCACAGATACGCAGTATTTT.

This clone was seen ten or more times. This chain joins TRBV2 and TRBJ1-1; D is undetermined. Germline CDR1 is SNHLY and CDR2 is FYNNEI. This CDR3 is 12 amino acids long. The V gene lost 7 bases and the J gene lost 4 bases, with 10 bases spanning the gap. The DNA for the CDR3 is TGTGCCAGCATCTTCGGGAGCACTGAAGCTTTCTTT. It encodes CASIFGSTEAFF.

This clone was seen a few times. This chain joins TRBV15 and TRBJ2-3, with 7 nucleotides matching TRBD1. The V segment lost 1 base and the J segment 6 bases; nucleotides outside the gene matches: 4. This CDR3 has 14 residues. Germline values: CDR1 LNHNV, CDR2 YYDKDF (reference sequence). Here the CDR3 DNA reads TGTGCCACCAGCAGAGGCTTACAGGGGGATACGCAGTATTTT. The encoded protein is CATSRGLQGDTQYF.

This clone was observed many times. CDR3 DNA: TGTGCCAGCAGCTTTATGGGGTCGGGGTTGGTAGAGACCCAGTACTTC. As protein: CASSFMGSGLVETQYF. The chain links TRBV5-6 to TRBJ2-5; maybe TRBD2 (5 bases). Trimming left V 2 bases short and J 4 bases short, with 18 bases between. The CDR3 sequence is 16 residues long. Germline V gene data show CDR1 as SGHDT and CDR2 as YYEEEE.

At least ten counts were recorded for this clone. This chain links TRBV30 with TRBJ1-2, with TRBD1 matching 9 bases. V shed 5 bases, J shed 7 bases, and the junction held 8 bases outside the gene matches. There are 13 residues in the CDR3. Germline V lookup: CDR1 GTSNPN, CDR2 SVGIG (reference sequence). The CDR3 spells CAWDRDRASGYTF. For the CDR3, the DNA is TGTGCCTGGGACCGGGACAGGGCTTCTGGCTACACCTTC.